One sample yielded the 15 T cell receptor beta chains listed below, sequenced in a study of T-cell reconstitution after alpha-beta-depleted transplantation in children. Unique molecular identifiers featured in how the TCRbeta library was prepared. A single record per CDR3 protein comes from TCRdb applying MiXCR to the PCR reads. The data hold hundreds of thousands of distinct CDR3 sequences, with approximately 10% observed a single time. Sequencing used PBMCs from the stem cell graft donor, obtained from the stem cell graft. The receptors here all came from a human donor who donated a stem cell graft to a child with acute lymphoblastic leukemia.

The chain uses TRBV4-3 and TRBJ2-3; D remains ambiguous. Germline V gene lookup returns CDR1 LGHNA and CDR2 YSLEER. Trimming shortened V by 0 bases and J by 4 bases, and 17 bases separated the two germline ends. The CDR3 length is 17 residues. As DNA, the CDR3 is TGCGCCAGCAGCCAAGATGTTCCAGGCAGTCGGCCAGATACGCAGTATTTT. It encodes CASSQDVPGSRPDTQYF.

The sample holds a few counts of this clonotype. The chain carries TRBV6-5 and TRBJ1-2; no definite D call. The V gene's germline CDR1 is MNHEY and CDR2 SVGAGI. This CDR3 is 15 amino acids long. V gave up 3 bases and J gave up 5 bases, with 16 bases separating them. The CDR3 spells CASSYGPTEFYGYTF. CDR3 coding DNA: TGTGCCAGCAGTTATGGGCCAACAGAATTTTATGGCTACACCTTC.

This clonotype was picked up many times. The V gene is TRBV16, the J gene TRBJ1-2; no clear D gene. The CDR3 spans 12 residues. Per germline, CDR1 KGHSY and CDR2 FQNENV. V lost 4 bases and J lost 7, with 10 bases in between. The CDR3 bases are TGTGCCAGCAGCCCGTCTTATGGTGGCTACACCTTC. Amino acids: CASSPSYGGYTF.

This clonotype appeared a single time. The genes are TRBV12-3 or TRBV12-4 and TRBJ2-7; 7 nucleotides match TRBD1. CDR3 length: 14 residues. V shed 8 bases, J shed 2 bases, and the junction held 9 bases outside the gene matches. The CDR3 loop reads CASSPSTGAYEQYF. CDR3 nucleotide sequence: TGTGCCAGCTCGCCTTCTACAGGGGCCTACGAGCAGTACTTC.

At least ten counts were recorded for this clonotype. The chain has TRBV15 and TRBJ2-1, with a possible D match to TRBD1 (6 bases). This CDR3 is built from 16 residues. Germline V gene data show CDR1 as LNHNV and CDR2 as YYDKDF (reference sequence). The germline V and J ends were trimmed by 2 bases and 4 bases, with 15 bases remaining between them. Here the CDR3 DNA reads TGTGCCACCAGCAGAATCAGGGGCAGGAGGTACAATGAGCAGTTCTTC. Encoded protein: CATSRIRGRRYNEQFF. The whole variable domain, remainder taken from reference TRBV15 and TRBJ2-1, is DAMVIQNPRYQVTQFGKPVTLSCSQTLNHNVMYWYQQKSSQAPKLLFHYYDKDFNNEADTPDNFQSRRPNTSFCFLDIRSPGLGDTAMYLCATSRIRGRRYNEQFFGPGTRLTVL.

This chain connects TRBV5-1 to TRBJ2-7; TRBD2 is a possible D gene (5 bases). The CDR3 totals 15 residues. CDR1 is SGHRS and CDR2 is YFSETQ in the germline V gene. Trimming shortened V by 3 bases and J by 2 bases, and 15 bases separated the two germline ends. CDR3 bases: TGCGCCAGCAGCTCCGGTTTCGGGCGGGCCTACGAGCAGTACTTC. It specifies CASSSGFGRAYEQYF.

This CDR3 reads CASSYPGTSGHTDTQYF. CDR3 DNA sequence: TGTGCCAGCAGTTACCCCGGGACTAGCGGGCACACAGATACGCAGTATTTT. This sequence joins TRBV6-5 and TRBJ2-3; TRBD2 matches at 12 bases. Germline-derived CDR1 and CDR2 are MNHEY and SVGAGI. The CDR3 is 17 amino acids. Trimming took 2 bases from V and 2 from J; bases not matched to a gene: 5.

This clonotype came up many times. The chain couples TRBV5-1 to TRBJ1-1; D is uncertain. V was shortened by 1 base and J by 2 bases, with 6 bases between the two germline ends. There are 13 residues in the CDR3. CDR1 SGHRS and CDR2 YFSETQ come from the germline V gene. The CDR3 spells CASSLSENTEAFF. CDR3 coding DNA: TGCGCCAGCAGCTTGTCCGAAAACACTGAAGCTTTCTTT.

This clonotype has a handful of counts. The rearrangement joins TRBV18 to TRBJ2-1, with D maybe TRBD1 (5 bases). Per the germline V gene, CDR1 is KGHSH and CDR2 is LQKENI. Trimming took 3 bases from V and 9 from J, leaving 12 bases between them. The CDR3 spans 13 residues. CDR3 region: CASSPSGLGEQFF. As DNA, the CDR3 is TGTGCCAGCTCACCGTCAGGGTTGGGTGAGCAGTTCTTC. Drawing the rest from reference TRBV18 and TRBJ2-1, the complete variable domain is NAGVMQNPRHLVRRRGQEARLRCSPMKGHSHVYWYRQLPEEGLKFMVYLQKENIIDESGMPKERFSAEFPKEGPSILRIQQVVRGDSAAYFCASSPSGLGEQFFGPGTRLTVL.

This clonotype was observed at least ten times. The chain combines TRBV27 with TRBJ2-1, with 9 nucleotides matching TRBD2. Germline V CDR1 and CDR2: MNHEY, SMNVEV (reference sequence). J gave up 2 bases and V 6 bases, and 2 bases lay outside the gene matches. The CDR3 runs 14 residues. CDR3 in amino acids: CASSAGGPYNEQFF. In nucleotides, the CDR3 is TGTGCCAGCAGCGCGGGGGGGCCCTACAATGAGCAGTTCTTC.

This clonotype came up many times. This chain links TRBV10-2 with TRBJ2-3; 7 positions agree with TRBD2. This CDR3 region has 18 residues. Germline V lookup: CDR1 WSHSY, CDR2 SAAADI. Trimming at V came to 0 bases and at J to 0 bases, leaving 9 bases not matched to a gene. The CDR3 DNA reads as TGCGCCAGCAGTGAGTCCGGGACTACCATTAGTAGCACAGATACGCAGTATTTT. It specifies CASSESGTTISSTDTQYF.

J is TRBJ2-2 and V is TRBV3-1; 7 bases match TRBD2. Germline CDR1 LGHDT, CDR2 YNNKEL (reference sequence). CDR3 length: 15 amino acids. The trim removed 11 bases at V and 1 base at J, leaving 10 bases unmatched. CDR3 loop: CACCPLAVNTGELFF. DNA of the CDR3: TGTGCCTGCTGCCCGCTAGCGGTGAACACCGGGGAGCTGTTTTTT.

This clonotype has ten or more counts. This chain connects TRBV27 to TRBJ2-5; D is perhaps TRBD1 or TRBD2 (5 bases each). The germline gives CDR1 MNHEY, CDR2 SMNVEV (reference sequence). This CDR3 spans 14 amino acids. V lost 0 bases and J lost 4, with 9 bases in between. CDR3 amino acids: CASSLSGTVETQYF. The CDR3 DNA sequence: TGTGCCAGCAGTTTATCAGGGACCGTAGAGACCCAGTACTTC.

This clonotype was observed a handful of times. Written as DNA, the CDR3 is TGCGCCAGCAGCTTGGTCACAGGGGGCTACGAGCAGTACTTC. Protein sequence: CASSLVTGGYEQYF. The V gene is TRBV5-1, the J gene TRBJ2-7; 8 positions match TRBD1. The CDR3 is 14 residues long. The J segment lost 3 bases and the V segment lost 0 bases, leaving 2 bases of the junction unmatched. Germline values: CDR1 SGHRS, CDR2 YFSETQ.

Written as DNA, the CDR3 is TGTGCCAGCAGTCTACGGACAGGGGATGAGCAGTTCTTC. Protein sequence: CASSLRTGDEQFF. The chain links TRBV12-3 or TRBV12-4 to TRBJ2-1, with 9 positions matching TRBD1. The length of the CDR3 is 13 residues. V dropped 5 bases and J dropped 8; count of bases not matched to a gene: 4.